The clone carrying this T cell receptor (beta chain) was seen only a few times. Antigen: not known. One end of the junction is discordant with germline, which a read error may explain. The data stem from a study of blood T cells in healthy people across ages. The CDR3 runs to 14 residues. CDR1 and CDR2 (germline): MNHNY, SVGAGI (reference sequence). A second PCR of about 7 to 11 cycles used a sample-barcoded 5' primer and a J-beta primer mix. Tags on each cDNA molecule came from a template-switch adaptor with 12 random nucleotides. TCRdb reprocessed the 5' RACE reads via MiXCR and lists one record per CDR3 protein. The top ten clones hold 25% to 35% of a sample with almost 300,000 distinct CDR3 sequences, about 25% of them seen once. Whole-study results and caveats: Long-lived donors had more naive CD4+ cells and higher diversity than aged donors.

The sample consisted of blood. The TCR comes from a woman aged 70-85 years in good health. V gene TRBV6-6 combines with J gene TRBJ1-2; the D gene is possibly TRBD1 (6 bases). CDR3 amino acids: CASSPPQGRYGYTF. The CDR3 coding sequence is TGTGCCAGCAGCCCCCCACAGGGACGATATGGTTACACCTTC.